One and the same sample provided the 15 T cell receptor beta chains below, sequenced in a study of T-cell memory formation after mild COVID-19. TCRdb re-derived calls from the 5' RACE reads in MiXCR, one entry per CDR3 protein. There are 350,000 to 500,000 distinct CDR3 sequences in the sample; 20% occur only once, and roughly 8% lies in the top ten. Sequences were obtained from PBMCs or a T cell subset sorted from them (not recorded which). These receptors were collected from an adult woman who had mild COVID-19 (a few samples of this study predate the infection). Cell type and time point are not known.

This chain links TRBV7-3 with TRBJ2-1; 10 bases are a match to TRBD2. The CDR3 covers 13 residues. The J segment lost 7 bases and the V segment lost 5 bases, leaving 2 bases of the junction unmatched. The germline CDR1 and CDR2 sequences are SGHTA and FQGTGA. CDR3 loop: CASSPLAGNEQFF. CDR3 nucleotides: TGTGCCAGCAGCCCACTAGCGGGGAATGAGCAGTTCTTC.

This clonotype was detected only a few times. The CDR3 sequence is CASSTLPGLAGGHGPYEQYF. Written as DNA, the CDR3 is TGTGCCAGCAGCACTCTTCCGGGACTAGCGGGGGGGCACGGCCCCTACGAGCAGTACTTC. The chain uses TRBV14 and TRBJ2-7, with TRBD2 matching 16 bases. The V segment lost 5 bases and the J segment 2 bases; nucleotides outside the gene matches: 15. The germline gives CDR1 SGHDN, CDR2 FVKESK. CDR3 size: 20 residues.

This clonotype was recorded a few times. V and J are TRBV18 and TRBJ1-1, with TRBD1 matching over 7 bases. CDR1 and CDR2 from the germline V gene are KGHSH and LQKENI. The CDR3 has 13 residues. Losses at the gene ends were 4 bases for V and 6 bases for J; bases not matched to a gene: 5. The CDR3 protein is CASSRDREAEAFF. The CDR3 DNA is TGTGCCAGCTCACGAGACAGGGAGGCTGAAGCTTTCTTT.

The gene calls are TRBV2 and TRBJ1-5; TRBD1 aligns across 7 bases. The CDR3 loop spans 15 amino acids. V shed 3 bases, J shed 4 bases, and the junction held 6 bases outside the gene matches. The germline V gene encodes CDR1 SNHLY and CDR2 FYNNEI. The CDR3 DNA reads TGTGCCAGCAGTGAGTCAGGGGGACGGAATCAGCCCCAGCATTTT. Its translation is CASSESGGRNQPQHF.

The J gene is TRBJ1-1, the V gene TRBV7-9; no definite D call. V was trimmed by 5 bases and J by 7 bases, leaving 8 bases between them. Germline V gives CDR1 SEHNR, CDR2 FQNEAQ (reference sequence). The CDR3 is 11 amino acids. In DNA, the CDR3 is TGTGCCAGCAGCCCGACTATTGAAGCTTTCTTT. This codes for CASSPTIEAFF.

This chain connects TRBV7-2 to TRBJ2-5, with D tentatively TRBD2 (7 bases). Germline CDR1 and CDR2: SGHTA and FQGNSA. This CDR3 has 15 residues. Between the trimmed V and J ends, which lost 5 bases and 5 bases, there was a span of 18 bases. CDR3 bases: TGTGCCAGCAGCAGGGGCGGGGGCCGGGGGGAGACCCAGTACTTC. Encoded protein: CASSRGGGRGETQYF.

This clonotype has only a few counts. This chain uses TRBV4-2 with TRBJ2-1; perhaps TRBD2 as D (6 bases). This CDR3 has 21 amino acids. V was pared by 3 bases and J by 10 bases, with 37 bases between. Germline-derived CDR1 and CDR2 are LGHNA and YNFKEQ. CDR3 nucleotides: TGTGCCAGCAGCCAGGTGAGAGATAGCGGAGGTGGGAGCGGCGTGGTTAGCGAGCAGTTCTTC. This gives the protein CASSQVRDSGGGSGVVSEQFF.

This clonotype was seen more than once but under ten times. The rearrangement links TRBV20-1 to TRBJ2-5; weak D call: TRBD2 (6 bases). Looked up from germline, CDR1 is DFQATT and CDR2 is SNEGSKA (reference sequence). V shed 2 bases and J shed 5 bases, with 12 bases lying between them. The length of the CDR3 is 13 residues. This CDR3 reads CSARIQAGETQYF. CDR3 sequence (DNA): TGCAGTGCTAGAATACAGGCGGGGGAGACCCAGTACTTC.

The CDR3 DNA follows: TGCAGTGCTCCCCGAGCAGGGCACCATTCCTACGAGCAGTACTTC. Amino acids: CSAPRAGHHSYEQYF. The chain couples TRBV20-1 to TRBJ2-7; tentatively, D is TRBD1 (5 bases). With 5 bases removed from V and 1 base from J, the gap between germline ends came to 18 bases. Germline V CDR1 and CDR2: DFQATT, SNEGSKA (reference sequence). This CDR3 has 15 amino acids.

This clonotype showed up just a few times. CDR3 in amino acids: CASSDPGGTYEQYF. The DNA for the CDR3 is TGTGCCAGCAGTGACCCAGGGGGGACCTACGAGCAGTACTTC. V is TRBV25-1 and J is TRBJ2-7, with a tentative D call TRBD1 (7 bases). V was clipped by 3 bases and J by 2 bases, with 11 bases between them. The CDR3 is 14 amino acids. The germline gives CDR1 MGHDK, CDR2 SYGVNS.

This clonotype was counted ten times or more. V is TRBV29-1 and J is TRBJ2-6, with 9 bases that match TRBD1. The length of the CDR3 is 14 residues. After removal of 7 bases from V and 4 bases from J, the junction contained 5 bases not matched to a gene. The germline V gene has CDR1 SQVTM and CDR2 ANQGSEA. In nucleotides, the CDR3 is TGCAGCGCACAGGGGGCGGGAGGGGCCAACGTCCTGACTTTC. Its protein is CSAQGAGGANVLTF.

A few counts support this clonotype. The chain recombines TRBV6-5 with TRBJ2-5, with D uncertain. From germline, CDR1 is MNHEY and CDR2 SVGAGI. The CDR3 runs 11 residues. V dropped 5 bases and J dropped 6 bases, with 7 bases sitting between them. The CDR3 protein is CASSKSQTQYF. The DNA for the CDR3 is TGTGCCAGCAGTAAAAGCCAGACCCAGTACTTC.

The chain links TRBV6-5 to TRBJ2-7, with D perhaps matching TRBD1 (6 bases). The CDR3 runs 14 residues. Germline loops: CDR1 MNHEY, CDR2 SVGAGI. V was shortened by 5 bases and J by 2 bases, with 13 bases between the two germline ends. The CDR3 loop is CASSHRAGTYEQYF. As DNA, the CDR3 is TGTGCCAGCAGTCACAGGGCAGGGACCTACGAGCAGTACTTC.

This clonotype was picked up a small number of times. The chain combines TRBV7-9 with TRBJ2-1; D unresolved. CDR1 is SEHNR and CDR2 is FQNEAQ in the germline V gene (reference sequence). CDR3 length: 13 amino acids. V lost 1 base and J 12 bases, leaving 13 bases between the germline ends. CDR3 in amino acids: CASSLEDVLGQFF. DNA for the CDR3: TGTGCCAGCAGCTTAGAGGATGTTCTTGGGCAGTTCTTC.

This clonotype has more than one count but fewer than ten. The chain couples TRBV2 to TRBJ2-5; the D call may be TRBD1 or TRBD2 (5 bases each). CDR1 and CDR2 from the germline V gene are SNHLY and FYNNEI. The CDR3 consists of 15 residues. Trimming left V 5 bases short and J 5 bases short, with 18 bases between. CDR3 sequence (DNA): TGTGCCAGCAGTACCTACGGGGCCTCAGAGGAGACCCAGTACTTC. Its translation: CASSTYGASEETQYF.